In its sample, the clone carrying this T cell receptor beta chain was seen once. These data are taken from a study of blood T cell repertoires in COVID-19. Overall study: The study drew acute and convalescent COVID-19 samples from the United States, Italy and Spain. Sources were T cells, B-cell-depleted T cells, or PBMCs; the material itself was cDNA or gDNA.

All enrollees were roughly 18 to 89 years old and from fewer than 30 US areas. Exposed study participants had met a COVID-19 case within 2 weeks before entry. Clones were read by immunoSEQ multiplex PCR, and TCRdb kept only the in-frame ones, dropping some. Among 210,000 or so clones listed, about four fifths were seen once. Between the trimmed V and J ends, which lost 8 bases and 6 bases, there was a span of 11 bases. This CDR3 region has 12 residues. Germline V lookup: CDR1 SGHTA, CDR2 FQGTGA. The gene calls are TRBV7-3 and TRBJ2-1, with TRBD1 as a possible D gene (5 bases). This TCR came from a woman aged 50 to 65 who had been exposed to COVID-19. Sequenced input: PBMCs or T cells enriched from blood (not recorded which). The CDR3 loop reads CASGSTGNEQFF. DNA for the CDR3: TGTGCCAGCGGCTCCACAGGCAATGAGCAGTTCTTC.